The 14 T cell receptor beta chains below all came from one sample that was sequenced in a study of CXCR3-negative and CXCR3-positive naive CD8 T cells. In preparing the TRB cDNA libraries, 5' RACE with UMI labels was used. TCRdb reprocessed the 5' RACE reads and keeps a single row for each CDR3 protein, giving no DNA. The sample table sets out 150,000 or so distinct CDR3 sequences. The material sequenced was naive CXCR3- CD8+ T cells from blood. Subset noted: CD45RO-CCR7+CD27+CD95- naive CD8+ T cells lacking CXCR3 (TNR3-). Receptor source: a human donor in good health. Some clones in this sample may be carry-over from other donors' samples.

V and J are TRBV7-3 and TRBJ2-5; TCRdb returns TRBD1, unconfirmable since there is no DNA. The CDR3 totals 14 residues. In germline, CDR1 is SGHTA, CDR2 FQGTGA. The CDR3 region is CASSSTGAPHTQYF.

This chain connects TRBV7-2 to TRBJ2-5. CDR3 length: 15 residues. Germline lookup yields CDR1 SGHTA and CDR2 FQGNSA. CDR3 residues: CASSLVSGYEETQYF. Full variable domain (missing parts from reference TRBV7-2 and TRBJ2-5): GAGVSQSPSNKVTEKGKDVELRCDPISGHTALYWYRQSLGQGLEFLIYFQGNSAPDKSGLPSDRFSAERTGGSVSTLTIQRTQQEDSAVYLCASSLVSGYEETQYFGPGTRLLVL.

This chain links TRBV13 with TRBJ2-1; the D call of TRBD1 rests on TCRdb alone, since no DNA is present to check it. CDR1 PRHDT and CDR2 FYEKMQ come from the germline V gene (reference sequence). The CDR3 sequence is 16 residues long. CDR3 region: CASSLYTGGTYNEQFF.

The chain is built from TRBV6-5 and TRBJ1-2; TCRdb's D call, TRBD1, is unchecked because there is no DNA. The CDR3 spans 14 residues. The germline gives CDR1 MNHEY, CDR2 SVGAGI. CDR3 in amino acids: CASSYAQGPGGYTF.

This chain links TRBV7-8 with TRBJ1-1. Germline lookup yields CDR1 SGHVS and CDR2 FQNEAQ. This CDR3 is built from 16 residues. CDR3 loop: CASSFPSTGPNTEAFF.

The rearrangement uses TRBV4-1 and TRBJ2-7; TCRdb selects TRBD1, and the lack of DNA leaves this call unchecked. The CDR3 is 18 residues long. Germline CDR1 reads MGHRA; CDR2 reads YSYEKL. CDR3 region: CASSRPPSGGMLSYEQYF.

This chain uses TRBV6-2 or TRBV6-3 with TRBJ2-7; TCRdb's D call of TRBD2 is untestable without DNA. Germline V gene sequence: CDR1 MNHEY, CDR2 SVGEGT. The CDR3 contains 15 residues. CDR3 loop: CASSLSGRFSYEQYF.

The chain couples TRBV7-9 to TRBJ2-5; TCRdb gives TRBD2 as the D gene, but with no DNA this cannot be confirmed. The CDR3 is made up of 17 amino acids. Germline V gives CDR1 SEHNR, CDR2 FQNEAQ (reference sequence). Here the CDR3 reads CASSLRVAGGFQETQYF.

The chain has TRBV27 and TRBJ2-1; the D call of TRBD1 rests on TCRdb alone, since no DNA is present to check it. CDR3 length: 16 residues. Germline V lookup: CDR1 MNHEY, CDR2 SMNVEV (reference sequence). The chain's CDR3 is CASSTKQGHVGNEQFF.

This rearrangement joins TRBV29-1 to TRBJ1-3; TCRdb indicates TRBD1, and absent DNA this call remains unverified. The length of the CDR3 is 14 residues. Germline-derived CDR1 and CDR2 are SQVTM and ANQGSEA. CDR3 sequence reads: CSVLPLEPGNTIYF. Full variable domain (outside the CDR3, taken from reference TRBV29-1 and TRBJ1-3): SAVISQKPSRDICQRGTSLTIQCQVDSQVTMMFWYRQQPGQSLTLIATANQGSEATYESGFVIDKFPISRPNLTFSTLTVSNMSPEDSSIYLCSVLPLEPGNTIYFGEGSWLTVV.

V is TRBV12-3 or TRBV12-4 and J is TRBJ2-1; TCRdb selects TRBD2, and the lack of DNA leaves this call unchecked. The CDR3 runs 15 residues. The CDR3 sequence is CASRSGTDSYNEQFF.

The chain recombines TRBV6-6 with TRBJ2-5; with no DNA, the TCRdb D assignment of TRBD2 cannot be verified. The CDR3 contains 18 residues. CDR1 and CDR2 (germline): MNHNY, SVGAGI (reference sequence). The CDR3 protein is CASSGSEGGQFRLETQYF.

This chain connects TRBV27 to TRBJ2-1; TCRdb's D gene call, TRBD1, goes unchecked for lack of DNA. This CDR3 region has 13 residues. Germline V CDR1 and CDR2: MNHEY, SMNVEV (reference sequence). CDR3 region: CASSYQAPGEQFF.

The chain's CDR3 is CASSYSWGLSDSGEQYF. The chain links TRBV6-2 or TRBV6-3 to TRBJ2-7; checking the TCRdb D call of TRBD1 is not possible without DNA. Germline CDR1 MNHEY, CDR2 SVGEGT. The CDR3 length is 17 residues.